Listed below are T cell receptor beta chains from one sample, sequenced in a study of Ad26.COV2.S vaccination and SARS-CoV-2 variants. Profiling relied on immunoSEQ multiplex PCR, and the TCRdb table lists in-frame clones only, not all of them. The sample has a few hundred thousand clones, over 75% seen once; the top ten hold about 3.5%. The sample consisted of peripheral blood, taken in a trial of Ad26.COV2.S vaccine versus placebo. Receptor source: a person between 18 and 65 years old who received the Ad26.COV2.S COVID-19 vaccine or a placebo. The CDR3 runs from the conserved cysteine through the conserved F or W. D genes are given only for firm matches. The listing skips clone size in some rows; elsewhere it reads once, few, many or a size class.

d_call j_call clone_size v_call cdr3_aa cdr3_nt
TRBD1 TRBJ1-1 NA TRBV3-1/TRBV3-2 CASSLAFFFGTANTEAFF TGTGCCAGCAGCCTAGCTTTTTTTTTCGGGACAGCGAACACTGAAGCTTTCTTT
NA TRBJ2-7 few TRBV15 CATSRDLVAGLLSDEQYF TGTGCCACCAGCAGAGATCTGGTGGCGGGACTTTTATCCGACGAGCAGTACTTC
NA TRBJ1-5 NA TRBV12-1 CASSLPSSPGRVSNQPQHF TGTGCCAGCAGCTTGCCTTCCAGTCCGGGCCGAGTTAGCAATCAGCCCCAGCATTTT
TRBD1 TRBJ1-6 NA TRBV6-2/TRBV6-3 CASSPGEGQEPYNSPLHF TGTGCCAGCAGCCCTGGGGAGGGACAGGAGCCCTATAATTCACCCCTCCACTTT
NA TRBJ1-1 few TRBV11-1 CASSPVPRAEAFF TGTGCCAGCAGTCCGGTCCCGAGGGCTGAAGCTTTCTTT
NA TRBJ1-5 NA TRBV2 CASSPAAGDGQPQHF TGTGCCAGCAGTCCTGCCGCGGGAGACGGTCAGCCCCAGCATTTT
TRBD2 TRBJ2-1 NA TRBV7-9 CASSLERGGPNEQFF TGTGCCAGCAGCTTAGAACGGGGGGGCCCGAATGAGCAGTTCTTC
NA TRBJ1-6 few TRBV27 CASSAGVSPLHF TGTGCCAGCAGTGCAGGGGTTTCACCCCTCCACTTT
TRBD1 TRBJ1-2 NA TRBV9 CASSVATGVSYGYTF TGTGCCAGCAGCGTAGCGACAGGGGTTAGCTATGGCTACACCTTC
NA TRBJ1-3 NA TRBV12-3/TRBV12-4 CASSLIGNTIYF TGTGCCAGCAGTTTAATCGGAAACACCATATATTTT
NA TRBJ1-3 few TRBV29-1 CSARANSGNTIYF TGCAGCGCTCGTGCCAACTCTGGAAACACCATATATTTT
NA TRBJ2-1 few TRBV6-2/TRBV6-3 CASSYSDYNEQFF TGTGCCAGCAGTTACTCGGACTACAATGAGCAGTTCTTC
NA TRBJ2-3 NA TRBV9 CASSEGAGAQYF TGTGCCAGCAGCGAGGGAGCGGGCGCGCAGTATTTT
TRBD1 TRBJ1-5 NA TRBV15 CATSRVRQGWNQPQHF TGTGCCACCAGCAGAGTTAGACAGGGGTGGAATCAGCCCCAGCATTTT
TRBD1 TRBJ1-2 NA TRBV19 CASSRQGAFGYTF TGTGCCAGTAGCAGACAGGGGGCGTTTGGCTACACCTTC
NA TRBJ2-4 NA TRBV12-3/TRBV12-4 CASHHRGANIQYF TGTGCCAGCCACCATCGGGGCGCAAACATTCAGTACTTC
NA TRBJ2-7 NA TRBV29-1 CSVGHVYEQYF TGCAGCGTTGGACACGTCTACGAGCAGTACTTC
NA TRBJ2-7 NA TRBV29-1 CSVPGRDGILGEQYF TGCAGCGTTCCGGGCCGGGACGGAATTTTGGGCGAGCAGTACTTC
TRBD1 TRBJ1-6 NA TRBV5-4 CASRATGTGLFSPLHF TGTGCCAGCAGGGCAACCGGGACAGGGCTGTTTTCACCCCTCCACTTT
NA TRBJ2-2 NA TRBV14 CASSQVAGELFF TGTGCCAGCAGCCAAGTCGCCGGGGAGCTGTTTTTT
NA TRBJ2-3 NA TRBV9 CASSVAGGTWYDTQYF TGTGCCAGCAGCGTAGCCGGGGGAACGTGGTACGATACGCAGTATTTT
NA TRBJ2-7 NA TRBV5-1 CASSLSGQTPYEQYF TGCGCCAGCAGCTTGAGCGGACAGACACCTTACGAGCAGTACTTC
NA TRBJ2-1 NA TRBV30 CAWTQGAYNEQFF TGTGCCTGGACCCAGGGTGCCTACAATGAGCAGTTCTTC
TRBD1 TRBJ1-4 once TRBV5-1 CASSLQGENEKLFF TGCGCCAGCAGCTTACAGGGGGAGAATGAAAAACTGTTTTTT
NA TRBJ2-7 NA TRBV3-1/TRBV3-2 CASSQERTDYEQYF TGTGCCAGCAGCCAAGAAAGGACCGATTACGAGCAGTACTTC
TRBD1 TRBJ1-4 NA TRBV3-1/TRBV3-2 CASSRGQLNEKLFF TGTGCCAGCAGCCGGGGACAGCTGAATGAAAAACTGTTTTTT
NA TRBJ2-1 NA TRBV9 CASSVDQTGWSSGNEQFF TGTGCCAGCAGCGTAGACCAGACAGGTTGGAGCTCGGGCAATGAGCAGTTCTTC
TRBD2 TRBJ2-7 few TRBV6-1 CASSEGLLASYEQYF TGTGCCAGCAGTGAAGGATTACTAGCGAGTTACGAGCAGTACTTC
TRBD1 TRBJ1-4 NA TRBV4-1 CASSHPLQGAKEKLFF TGCGCCAGCAGCCACCCTCTACAGGGGGCAAAGGAAAAACTGTTTTTT
TRBD1 TRBJ2-7 NA TRBV6-6 CASSWDSSSYEQYF TGTGCCAGCAGTTGGGACAGCTCCTCCTACGAGCAGTACTTC
TRBD2 TRBJ2-3 few TRBV6-4 CASSGTSGGTDTQYF TGTGCCAGCAGTGGGACTAGCGGGGGCACAGATACGCAGTATTTT
NA TRBJ1-4 NA TRBV10-3 CAISVGSSPGEKLFF TGTGCCATCAGCGTCGGTAGTAGTCCGGGGGAAAAACTGTTTTTT
NA TRBJ1-4 NA TRBV6-5 CASGAATNEKLFF TGTGCCAGCGGGGCAGCGACTAATGAAAAACTGTTTTTT
NA TRBJ1-2 NA TRBV5-4 CASSLERQSNYGYTF TGTGCCAGCAGCTTGGAGCGACAGTCTAACTATGGCTACACCTTC
NA TRBJ2-7 once TRBV4-1 CASSPNREQQYF TGCGCCAGCAGCCCTAACAGGGAACAGCAGTACTTC
NA TRBJ2-7 NA TRBV4-3 CASSQGDRKLDEQYF TGCGCCAGCAGCCAAGGGGATCGCAAATTAGACGAGCAGTACTTC
TRBD2 TRBJ2-2 NA TRBV9 CASSVGGGAGGELFF TGTGCCAGCAGCGTAGGCGGGGGGGCCGGCGGGGAGCTGTTTTTT
NA TRBJ1-5 few TRBV7-2 CASSYRGNQPQHF TGTGCCAGCAGCTATAGGGGGAATCAGCCCCAGCATTTT
NA TRBJ1-1 NA TRBV29-1 CSASFQVTEAFF TGCAGCGCCTCCTTTCAGGTAACTGAAGCTTTCTTT
TRBD1 TRBJ2-7 NA TRBV4-2 CASSQDRTGFYEQYF TGTGCCAGCAGCCAAGATCGGACAGGGTTCTACGAGCAGTACTTC
NA TRBJ2-2 NA TRBV5-1 CASSPNTGELFF TGCGCCAGCAGCCCCAACACCGGGGAGCTGTTTTTT
NA TRBJ1-5 NA TRBV6-6 CASSYDYSNQPQHF TGTGCCAGCAGTTACGACTATAGCAATCAGCCCCAGCATTTT
NA TRBJ2-5 NA TRBV7-6 CASSLARAETQYF TGTGCCAGCAGCTTAGCGAGGGCGGAGACCCAGTACTTC
NA TRBJ1-2 NA TRBV24-1 CATSDSDTRYGYTF TGTGCCACCAGTGATTCTGACACTCGCTATGGCTACACCTTC
TRBD1 TRBJ2-7 once TRBV19 CASSIDKEGTVSYEQYF TGTGCCAGTAGTATAGATAAAGAGGGGACAGTTTCCTACGAGCAGTACTTC
NA TRBJ2-7 NA TRBV20-1 CSASMARSSYEQYF TGCAGTGCTAGTATGGCGAGGAGCTCCTACGAGCAGTACTTC
NA TRBJ2-5 NA TRBV24-1 CATSDPKQPEGEETQYF TGTGCCACCAGTGATCCCAAACAACCCGAGGGGGAAGAGACCCAGTACTTC
TRBD2 TRBJ2-7 NA TRBV5-1 CASSRITGGAPSYEQYF TGCGCCAGCAGCCGCATAACGGGAGGGGCCCCCTCCTACGAGCAGTACTTC
NA TRBJ2-7 NA TRBV7-9 CASGALSYEQYF TGTGCCAGCGGGGCCCTCTCCTACGAGCAGTACTTC
NA TRBJ1-2 NA TRBV2 CASSAGRTADGYTF TGTGCCAGCAGTGCCGGACGCACCGCTGATGGCTACACCTTC
NA TRBJ1-1 few TRBV15 CATSRDNSRDTEAFF TGTGCCACCAGCAGAGATAACTCAAGGGATACTGAAGCTTTCTTT